Here is one T cell receptor (beta chain) with its context. Its antigen is not identified. The data were taken from a study of shared clonotypes between healthy human individuals. Deep-level settings were used for running the assay. Assay used: immunoSEQ multiplex PCR; TCRdb lists only in-frame clones, some missing. The table shows roughly 2.2 million clones, with 90% to 95% occurring only once. Findings of the study overall: A handful of donors had around 5.2% of their naive CD4 clonotypes in common.

This clonotype originated in a man between 18 and 35 years old in good health. Some clones in this sample may be carry-over from other donors' samples. The sequencing sample was made of naive CD4+ T cells from PBMCs. Subset indicated: CD45RA+ positively selected.

The CDR3 DNA reads as TGCGCCAGCAGCCCGGGACTAGCGGCCCCGAATACCCAGTACTTC. This gives the protein CASSPGLAAPNTQYF. The chain couples TRBV5-1 to TRBJ2-5; 11 nucleotides match TRBD2. V trimming: 4 bases; J trimming: 8 bases; junction bases outside the gene matches: 10. The CDR3 is 15 amino acids. The V gene's germline CDR1 is SGHRS and CDR2 YFSETQ.